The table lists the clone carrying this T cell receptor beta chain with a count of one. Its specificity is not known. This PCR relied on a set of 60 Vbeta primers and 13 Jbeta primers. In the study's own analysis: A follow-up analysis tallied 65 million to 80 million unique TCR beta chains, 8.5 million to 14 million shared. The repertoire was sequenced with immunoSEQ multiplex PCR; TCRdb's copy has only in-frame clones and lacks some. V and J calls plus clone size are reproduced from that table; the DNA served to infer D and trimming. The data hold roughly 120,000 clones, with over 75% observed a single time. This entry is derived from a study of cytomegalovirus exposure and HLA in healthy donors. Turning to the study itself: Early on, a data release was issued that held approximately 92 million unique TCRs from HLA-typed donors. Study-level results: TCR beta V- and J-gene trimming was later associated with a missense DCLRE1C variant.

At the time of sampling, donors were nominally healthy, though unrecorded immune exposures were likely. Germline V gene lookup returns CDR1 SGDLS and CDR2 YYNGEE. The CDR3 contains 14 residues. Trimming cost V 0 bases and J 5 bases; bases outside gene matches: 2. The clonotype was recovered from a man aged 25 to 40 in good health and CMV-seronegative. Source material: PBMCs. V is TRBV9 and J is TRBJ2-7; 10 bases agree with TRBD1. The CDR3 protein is CASSVVGQGDEQYF. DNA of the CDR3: TGTGCCAGCAGCGTAGTCGGACAGGGGGACGAGCAGTACTTC.